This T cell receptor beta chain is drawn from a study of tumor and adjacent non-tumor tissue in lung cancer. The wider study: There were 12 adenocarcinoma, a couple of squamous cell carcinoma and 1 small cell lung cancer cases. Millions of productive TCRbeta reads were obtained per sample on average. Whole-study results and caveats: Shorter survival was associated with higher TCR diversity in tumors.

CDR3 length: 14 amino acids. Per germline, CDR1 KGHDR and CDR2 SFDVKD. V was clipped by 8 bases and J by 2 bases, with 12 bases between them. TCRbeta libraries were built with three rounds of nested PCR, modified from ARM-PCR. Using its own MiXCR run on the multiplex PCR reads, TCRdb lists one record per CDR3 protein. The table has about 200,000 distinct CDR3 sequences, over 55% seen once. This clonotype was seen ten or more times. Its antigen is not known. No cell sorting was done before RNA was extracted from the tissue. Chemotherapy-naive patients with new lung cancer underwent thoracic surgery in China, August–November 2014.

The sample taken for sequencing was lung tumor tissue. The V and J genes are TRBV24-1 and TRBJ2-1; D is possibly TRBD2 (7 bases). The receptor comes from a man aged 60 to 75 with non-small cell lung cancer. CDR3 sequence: CATKKGGAYNEQFF. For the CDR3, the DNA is TGTGCCACCAAGAAGGGGGGGGCCTACAATGAGCAGTTCTTC.